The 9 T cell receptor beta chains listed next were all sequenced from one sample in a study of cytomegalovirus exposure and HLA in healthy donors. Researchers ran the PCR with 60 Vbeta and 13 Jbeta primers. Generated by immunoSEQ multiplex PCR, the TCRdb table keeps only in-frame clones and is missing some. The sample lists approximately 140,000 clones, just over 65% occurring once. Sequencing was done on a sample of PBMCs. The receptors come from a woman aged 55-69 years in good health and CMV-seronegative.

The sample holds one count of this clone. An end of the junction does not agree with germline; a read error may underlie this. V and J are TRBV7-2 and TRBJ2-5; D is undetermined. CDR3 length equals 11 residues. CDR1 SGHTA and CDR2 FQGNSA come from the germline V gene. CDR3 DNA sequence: TGTGCCAGCAGCTTAGCAGAGACTCAGTACTTC. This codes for CASSLAETQYF.

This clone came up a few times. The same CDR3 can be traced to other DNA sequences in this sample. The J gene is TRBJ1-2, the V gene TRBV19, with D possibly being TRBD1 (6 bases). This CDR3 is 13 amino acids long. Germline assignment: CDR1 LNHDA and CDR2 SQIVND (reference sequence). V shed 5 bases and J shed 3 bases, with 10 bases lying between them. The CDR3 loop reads CASSRRQDYGYTF. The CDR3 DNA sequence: TGTGCCAGTAGTCGCCGACAGGACTATGGCTACACCTTC. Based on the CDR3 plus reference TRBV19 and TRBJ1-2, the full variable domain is DGGITQSPKYLFRKEGQNVTLSCEQNLNHDAMYWYRQDPGQGLRLIYYSQIVNDFQKGDIAEGYSVSREKKESFPLTVTSAQKNPTAFYLCASSRRQDYGYTFGSGTRLTVV.

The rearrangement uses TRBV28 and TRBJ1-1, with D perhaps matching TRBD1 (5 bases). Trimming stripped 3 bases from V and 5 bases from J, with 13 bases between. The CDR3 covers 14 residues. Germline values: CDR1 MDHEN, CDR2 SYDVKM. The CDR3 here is CASSFGLGGTEAFF. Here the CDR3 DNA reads TGTGCCAGCAGTTTTGGCCTTGGGGGGACTGAAGCTTTCTTT.

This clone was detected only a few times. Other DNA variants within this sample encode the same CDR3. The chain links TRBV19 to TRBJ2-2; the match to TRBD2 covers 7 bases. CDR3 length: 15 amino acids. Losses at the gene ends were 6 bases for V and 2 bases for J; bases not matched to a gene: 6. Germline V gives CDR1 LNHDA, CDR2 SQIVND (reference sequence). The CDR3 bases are TGTGCCAGTAGACAGCTAGCGGCCAACACCGGGGAGCTGTTTTTT. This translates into CASRQLAANTGELFF.

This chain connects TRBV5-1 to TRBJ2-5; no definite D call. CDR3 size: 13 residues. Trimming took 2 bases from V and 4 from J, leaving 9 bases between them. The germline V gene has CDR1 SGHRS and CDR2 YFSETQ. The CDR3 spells CASSFTVSETQYF. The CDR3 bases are TGCGCCAGCAGCTTTACGGTCTCAGAGACCCAGTACTTC.

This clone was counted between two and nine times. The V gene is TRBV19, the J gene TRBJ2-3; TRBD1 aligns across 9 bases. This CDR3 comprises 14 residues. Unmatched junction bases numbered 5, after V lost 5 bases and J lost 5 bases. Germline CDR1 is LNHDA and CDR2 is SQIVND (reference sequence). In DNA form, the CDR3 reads TGTGCCAGTAGTGTTACAGGGGGCCTAGATACGCAGTATTTT. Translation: CASSVTGGLDTQYF.

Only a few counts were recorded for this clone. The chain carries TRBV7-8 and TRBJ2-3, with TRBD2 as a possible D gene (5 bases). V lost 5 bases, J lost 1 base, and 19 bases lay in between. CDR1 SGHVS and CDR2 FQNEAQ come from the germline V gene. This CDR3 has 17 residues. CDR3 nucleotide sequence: TGTGCCAGCAGCCCCCAAGCCCTTAGCGATCGCACAGATACGCAGTATTTT. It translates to CASSPQALSDRTDTQYF. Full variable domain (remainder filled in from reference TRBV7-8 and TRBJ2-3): GAGVSQSPRYKVAKRGQDVALRCDPISGHVSLFWYQQALGQGPEFLTYFQNEAQLDKSGLPSDRFFAERPEGSVSTLKIQRTQQEDSAVYLCASSPQALSDRTDTQYFGPGTRLTVL.

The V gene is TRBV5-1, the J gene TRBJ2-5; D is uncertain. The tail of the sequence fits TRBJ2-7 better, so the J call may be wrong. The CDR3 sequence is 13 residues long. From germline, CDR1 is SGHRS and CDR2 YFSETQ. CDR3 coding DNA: TGCGCCAGCAGCTATTTCACTGACTACGAGCAGTACTTC. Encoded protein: CASSYFTDYEQYF.

Here the CDR3 reads CASSSALSSYEQYF. Written as DNA, the CDR3 is TGTGCCAGTAGTTCTGCGTTGAGCTCCTACGAGCAGTACTTC. The V call is TRBV19, the J call TRBJ2-7; no clear D. Per germline, CDR1 LNHDA and CDR2 SQIVND (reference sequence). V was shortened by 5 bases and J by 0 bases, with 11 bases between the two germline ends. CDR3 length equals 14 residues.